This TCR beta chain was recorded in a study of CD8+CD57+ T cells in acquired aplastic anemia. Notes on the study in general: The same twenty-nine CD8+ CDR3 sequences occurred in patients and in controls.

Patients included in sequencing had previously demonstrated CD8+CD57+ cell expansion by flow cytometry. TCR beta VDJ combinations and CDR3 sequences were profiled from genomic DNA. A single record per CDR3 protein comes from TCRdb applying MiXCR to the reads. This sample has 210,000 or so distinct CDR3 sequences; about half occur once, and the top ten carry 15% to 20%. As concerns this clonotype: Antigen unknown.

In germline, CDR1 is LNHDA, CDR2 SQIVND (reference sequence). This CDR3 contains 15 residues. The trim removed 9 bases at V and 6 bases at J, leaving 16 bases unmatched. Sequences were obtained from sorted CD4+, CD8+, or CD8+CD57+ T cells (not recorded which) from PBMCs. The source of this sequence is a human donor with aplastic anemia. The rearrangement uses TRBV19 and TRBJ2-7; 8 nucleotides align to TRBD1. This CDR3 is CARGEPGQALGEQYF. CDR3 sequence (DNA): TGTGCCAGGGGAGAGCCGGGACAGGCGTTGGGCGAGCAGTACTTC.